The 27 T cell receptor beta chains reported below all come from one sample, sequenced in a study of T-cell memory formation after mild COVID-19. TCRdb itself ran the 5' RACE reads through MiXCR, one entry per CDR3 protein. The repertoire holds 550,000 to 650,000 distinct CDR3 sequences, roughly a sixth seen once, with about 7.4% in the top ten. The sequencing sample was made of PBMCs or a T cell subset sorted from them (not recorded which). The receptors originated from an adult woman who had mild COVID-19 (a few samples of this study predate the infection). Cell type and time point are not known.

This clonotype appeared a few times. The chain is built from TRBV6-5 and TRBJ2-3; 8 positions agree with TRBD1. This CDR3 contains 17 residues. Germline assignment: CDR1 MNHEY and CDR2 SVGAGI. J gave up 1 base and V 1 base, and 7 bases lay outside the gene matches. The CDR3 protein is CASSYYPGTGRTDTQYF. In nucleotides, the CDR3 is TGTGCCAGCAGTTACTACCCCGGGACAGGCCGCACAGATACGCAGTATTTT.

The table lists this clonotype with many counts. CDR3 DNA: TGTGCCAGTAACCTAATTAAACTCGGGGCTAGCGGGAGTCATGAGCAGTTCTTC. It translates to CASNLIKLGASGSHEQFF. V is TRBV7-2 and J is TRBJ2-1; 10 bases line up with TRBD2. The CDR3 is 18 amino acids. The J segment lost 8 bases and the V segment lost 9 bases, leaving 22 bases of the junction unmatched. Germline lookup yields CDR1 SGHTA and CDR2 FQGNSA.

V gene TRBV6-5 combines with J gene TRBJ2-7, with 8 positions matching TRBD2. Trimming took 4 bases from V and 5 from J; bases not matched to a gene: 13. Germline V lookup: CDR1 MNHEY, CDR2 SVGAGI. The CDR3 is 16 residues long. The CDR3 is CASSFSPASGYHEQYF. CDR3 sequence (DNA): TGTGCCAGCAGTTTTTCCCCGGCTAGCGGGTACCACGAGCAGTACTTC.

This clonotype was counted at least ten times. J is TRBJ2-4 and V is TRBV5-1, with D tentatively TRBD2 (7 bases). The CDR3 extends over 14 amino acids. Trimming pared 4 bases from V and 5 bases from J, leaving 13 bases between. Germline V gene sequence: CDR1 SGHRS, CDR2 YFSETQ. CDR3 region: CASSAGGPQNIQYF. The CDR3 DNA reads as TGCGCCAGCAGCGCCGGGGGGCCACAAAACATTCAGTACTTC.

The chain is built from TRBV12-3 or TRBV12-4 and TRBJ2-7; 8 bases are a match to TRBD2. CDR3 length equals 15 residues. The ends lost 0 bases at V and 4 bases at J; junction bases unmatched: 5. In nucleotides, the CDR3 is TGTGCCAGCAGTTTAGCCCGGGGGGGGGCATACGAGCAGTACTTC. It codes for CASSLARGGAYEQYF.

This clonotype came up a few times. The missing conserved phenylalanine or tryptophan at the end of this CDR3 makes a read error likely. Because the CDR3's place on the DNA is in doubt, the DNA is left out and the CDR3 is given as listed by TCRdb. V usage is TRBV7-2 and J usage is TRBJ1-2. The CDR3 has 12 amino acids, counting both end residues. Germline loops: CDR1 SGHTA, CDR2 FQGNSA. CDR3 loop: CASSLVPDILEL.

There are a few counts of this clonotype. This chain joins TRBV14 and TRBJ2-5, with 8 positions matching TRBD2. V gave up 0 bases and J gave up 9 bases; unmatched junction bases: 12. This CDR3 has 16 residues. Germline V gives CDR1 SGHDN, CDR2 FVKESK. The CDR3 region is CASSQDQGAGARAQYF. The CDR3, as DNA: TGTGCCAGCAGCCAAGATCAAGGAGCGGGGGCCAGGGCCCAGTACTTC.

With respect to this clonotype: Mismatch with germline at one junction end may stem from a read error. The J gene is TRBJ2-3, the V gene TRBV5-5, with a weak D call TRBD1 (6 bases). CDR3 size: 14 residues. Germline assignment: CDR1 SGHKS and CDR2 YYEKEE (reference sequence). CDR3 protein: CDSSLEWGQDTQYF. The CDR3 nucleotides read TGTGACAGCAGCTTAGAGTGGGGGCAAGATACGCAGTATTTT.

Only a few counts were recorded for this clonotype. The CDR3 protein is CASSLVPSGSYEQYF. CDR3 DNA: TGTGCCAGCAGCTTGGTCCCTAGCGGGAGCTACGAGCAGTACTTC. The genes are TRBV5-6 and TRBJ2-7; 10 bases are a match to TRBD2. The length of the CDR3 is 15 residues. Germline V gives CDR1 SGHDT, CDR2 YYEEEE. J was trimmed by 3 bases and V by 0 bases; bases with no gene match: 3.

The rearrangement links TRBV7-6 to TRBJ1-2, with D perhaps matching TRBD1 (5 bases). Trimming took 2 bases from V and 8 from J, leaving 12 bases between them. This CDR3 region has 13 residues. Germline CDR1 SGHVS, CDR2 FNYEAQ. In nucleotides, the CDR3 is TGTGCCAGCAGCTTACGGGGGTGGGAAGGCTACACCTTC. Residues: CASSLRGWEGYTF.

The chain uses TRBV10-2 and TRBJ2-1; 13 bases line up with TRBD2. CDR1 is WSHSY and CDR2 is SAAADI in the germline V gene. The CDR3 is 17 amino acids. After removal of 5 bases from V and 2 bases from J, the junction contained 6 bases not matched to a gene. CDR3 nucleotides: TGCGCCAGCAGTCAGACTAGCGGGGGGCCCACCTACAATGAGCAGTTCTTC. Its translation is CASSQTSGGPTYNEQFF.

The chain carries TRBV5-4 and TRBJ2-4; 7 positions match TRBD1. V lost 0 bases to trimming and J lost 7 bases; unmatched junction nucleotides: 4. The CDR3 contains 14 residues. Germline-derived CDR1 and CDR2 are SGHNT and YYREEE (reference sequence). In DNA, the CDR3 is TGTGCCAGCAGCTTGGGAAGGGGGCAGAACATTCAGTACTTC. It encodes CASSLGRGQNIQYF. Looking up the rest from reference TRBV5-4 and TRBJ2-4 gives the full variable domain: ETGVTQSPTHLIKTRGQQVTLRCSSQSGHNTVSWYQQALGQGPQFIFQYYREEENGRGNFPPRFSGLQFPNYSSELNVNALELDDSALYLCASSLGRGQNIQYFGAGTRLSVL.

The gene calls are TRBV7-8 and TRBJ2-1; 13 bases match TRBD2. The CDR3 consists of 17 residues. The ends lost 4 bases at V and 2 bases at J; junction bases unmatched: 5. Germline loops: CDR1 SGHVS, CDR2 FQNEAQ. CDR3 coding DNA: TGTGCCAGCAGCTCCACTAGCGGGGGGGCAACCTACAATGAGCAGTTCTTC. Translated: CASSSTSGGATYNEQFF.

This clonotype came up once. The J gene is TRBJ2-5, the V gene TRBV12-3 or TRBV12-4; possible D gene TRBD1, 6 bases. The CDR3 length is 16 residues. Trimming stripped 5 bases from V and 0 bases from J, with 16 bases between. The CDR3 region is CASSQWGQVNQETQYF. CDR3 sequence (DNA): TGTGCCAGCAGTCAATGGGGGCAGGTGAACCAAGAGACCCAGTACTTC.

This clonotype has just a few counts. The V and J genes are TRBV7-2 and TRBJ1-6; possibly TRBD1 for D (6 bases). CDR1 and CDR2 (germline): SGHTA, FQGNSA. The CDR3 is 15 amino acids. V was pared by 2 bases and J by 10 bases, with 15 bases between. This CDR3 is CASSLTGGPESPLHF. In nucleotides, the CDR3 is TGTGCCAGCAGCTTAACCGGGGGGCCAGAGTCACCCCTCCACTTT.

The CDR3 DNA follows: TGTGCCAGCAGTTACTCTGGCCTACGAGGGATGCGTGGCTACACCTTC. It yields the protein CASSYSGLRGMRGYTF. The chain is built from TRBV6-2 or TRBV6-3 and TRBJ1-2; no clear D. In germline, CDR1 is MNHEY, CDR2 SVGEGT. Trimming removed 0 bases from V and 7 bases from J, with 18 bases in between. This CDR3 is 16 amino acids long.

This sequence joins TRBV4-1 and TRBJ2-6; 9 positions agree with TRBD1. There are 17 residues in the CDR3. V lost 4 bases to trimming and J lost 1 base; unmatched junction nucleotides: 5. The germline gives CDR1 MGHRA, CDR2 YSYEKL. CDR3 amino acids: CASSPQGAGSGANVLTF. In DNA, the CDR3 is TGCGCCAGCAGCCCACAGGGGGCTGGTTCTGGGGCCAACGTCCTGACTTTC.

This clonotype was seen only a few times. The genes are TRBV19 and TRBJ2-7, with D perhaps being TRBD1 or TRBD2 (5 bases each). The CDR3 runs 15 residues. CDR1 and CDR2 from the germline V gene are LNHDA and SQIVND (reference sequence). V was trimmed by 4 bases and J by 2 bases, leaving 15 bases between them. CDR3 sequence reads: CASSTQTQGAYEQYF. The CDR3 coding sequence is TGTGCCAGTAGTACCCAAACTCAGGGAGCCTACGAGCAGTACTTC.

This clonotype was counted a few times. The chain has TRBV2 and TRBJ2-3; D not resolved. CDR3 length: 12 amino acids. Germline V gives CDR1 SNHLY, CDR2 FYNNEI. Trimming left V 7 bases short and J 6 bases short, with 11 bases between. CDR3 sequence (DNA): TGTGCCAGCATGGTATGGCGGGATACGCAGTATTTT. Translating it yields CASMVWRDTQYF. Looking up the rest from reference TRBV2 and TRBJ2-3 gives the full variable domain: EPEVTQTPSHQVTQMGQEVILRCVPISNHLYFYWYRQILGQKVEFLVSFYNNEISEKSEIFDDQFSVERPDGSNFTLKIRSTKLEDSAMYFCASMVWRDTQYFGPGTRLTVL.

This sequence joins TRBV9 and TRBJ2-1; D is possibly TRBD2 (5 bases). Germline lookup yields CDR1 SGDLS and CDR2 YYNGEE. The V end was cut by 0 bases, the J end by 15 bases, with 22 bases between. This CDR3 contains 15 residues. CDR3 sequence: CASSVGERQIRRPFF. CDR3 DNA sequence: TGTGCCAGCAGCGTAGGTGAGCGCCAAATTCGGAGGCCGTTCTTC.

The chain couples TRBV7-2 to TRBJ2-3, with D tentatively TRBD2 (5 bases). The germline V gene has CDR1 SGHTA and CDR2 FQGNSA. The CDR3 totals 16 residues. The ends were cut back, 2 bases at V and 2 bases at J, with 14 bases in the middle. The CDR3 sequence: CASSLTPSWATDTQYF. The DNA of the CDR3 is TGTGCCAGCAGCTTAACCCCTAGCTGGGCCACAGATACGCAGTATTTT.

The rearrangement joins TRBV12-3 or TRBV12-4 to TRBJ2-5, with a tentative D call TRBD2 (6 bases). V was shortened by 3 bases and J by 5 bases, with 10 bases between the two germline ends. This CDR3 is 13 amino acids long. The CDR3 DNA reads TGTGCCAGCAGTTTGATAGGGAGGGAGACCCAGTACTTC. The encoded protein is CASSLIGRETQYF.

This chain uses TRBV19 with TRBJ1-1; D remains unclear. Trimming stripped 5 bases from V and 1 base from J, with 14 bases between. The CDR3 contains 15 residues. The germline gives CDR1 LNHDA, CDR2 SQIVND (reference sequence). The CDR3 loop reads CASSPGRRSNTEAFF. In nucleotides, the CDR3 is TGTGCCAGTAGTCCCGGGCGGCGGTCGAACACTGAAGCTTTCTTT.

This clonotype has just a few counts. The chain employs TRBV27 and TRBJ2-2; D might be TRBD2 (6 bases). CDR1 MNHEY and CDR2 SMNVEV come from the germline V gene (reference sequence). Trimming stripped 7 bases from V and 4 bases from J, with 13 bases between. This CDR3 comprises 14 residues. CDR3 loop: CASTGVVGTGELFF. CDR3 nucleotides: TGTGCCAGCACGGGGGTCGTCGGCACCGGGGAGCTGTTTTTT.

In its sample, this clonotype was seen a few times. Here the CDR3 reads CSVKGNTEAFF. The DNA for the CDR3 is TGCAGCGTTAAGGGGAACACTGAAGCTTTCTTT. The chain carries TRBV29-1 and TRBJ1-1; D uncertain. The CDR3 spans 11 residues. Looked up from germline, CDR1 is SQVTM and CDR2 is ANQGSEA. The V end lost 5 bases, the J end lost 1 base, and 5 bases lay between the germline ends.

The rearrangement joins TRBV9 to TRBJ2-3; unclear D gene. The CDR3 spans 16 residues. CDR1 and CDR2 from the germline V gene are SGDLS and YYNGEE. V shed 0 bases and J shed 4 bases, with 15 bases lying between them. CDR3 amino acids: CASSVVPSPGPDTQYF. Written as DNA, the CDR3 is TGTGCCAGCAGCGTAGTTCCTAGTCCGGGCCCAGATACGCAGTATTTT.

J is TRBJ1-1 and V is TRBV7-9; D call uncertain. The CDR3 covers 16 residues. V gave up 2 bases and J gave up 1 base, with 14 bases separating them. In germline, CDR1 is SEHNR, CDR2 FQNEAQ (reference sequence). The CDR3 loop is CASSLTEGSRNTEAFF. The CDR3 DNA is TGTGCCAGCAGCTTAACGGAGGGATCGAGGAACACTGAAGCTTTCTTT.